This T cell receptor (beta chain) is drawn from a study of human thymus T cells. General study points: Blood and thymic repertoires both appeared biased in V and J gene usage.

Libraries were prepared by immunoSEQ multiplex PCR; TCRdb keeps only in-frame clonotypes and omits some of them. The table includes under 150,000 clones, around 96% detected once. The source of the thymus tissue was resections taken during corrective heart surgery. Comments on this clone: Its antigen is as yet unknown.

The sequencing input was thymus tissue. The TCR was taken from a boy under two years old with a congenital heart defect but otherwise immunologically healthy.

For the CDR3, the DNA is TGTGCCAGCAGCGAAGACAGGGGCCATAATGAAAAACTGTTTTTT. As protein: CASSEDRGHNEKLFF. This chain links TRBV7-8 with TRBJ1-4; 8 nucleotides align to TRBD1. Germline CDR1 reads SGHVS; CDR2 reads FQNEAQ. The V segment lost 5 bases and the J segment 4 bases; nucleotides outside the gene matches: 6. The CDR3 is made up of 15 amino acids.